This T cell receptor beta chain originates from a study of blood T cell repertoires in COVID-19. Study-wide background: The cDNA or gDNA used as material had been derived from T cells, B-cell-depleted T cells, or PBMCs.

In the original analysis: Quantification of nucleated cells was approximated via reference gene primer amplification. Repertoires were generated with immunoSEQ multiplex PCR, while TCRdb's copy carries only in-frame clones and drops some. V and J calls and clone size come straight from that table; D and trimming were deduced from the DNA. The sample includes about 300,000 clones, around 80% of them seen just once. This CDR3 region has 15 residues. Germline lookup yields CDR1 SGHTA and CDR2 FQGNSA. V dropped 4 bases and J dropped 8; count of bases not matched to a gene: 8. The chain recombines TRBV7-2 with TRBJ1-6; 7 bases agree with TRBD1. The material sequenced was peripheral blood. The sequence was obtained from a woman in her forties or fifties with acute or convalescent COVID-19. CDR3 region: CASSSEGGRDSPLHF. The DNA of the CDR3 is TGTGCCAGCAGCTCCGAAGGGGGCAGGGATTCACCCCTCCACTTT.